This record looks at one TCR beta chain sequence and its context. What it recognizes is unknown. When sampled, the donors appeared nominally healthy, though they likely had unrecorded immune exposures. These data originate in a study of cytomegalovirus exposure and HLA in healthy donors. Notes on the study in general: In a later analysis, TCR association rates varied by HLA locus: DRB1 most, HLA-C fewest. A missense variant in DCLRE1C was later tied to TCR beta V- and J-gene trimming. Association of 15,000 to 20,000 TCR beta sequences with HLA alleles was found at 0.05 false discovery rate in a later analysis.

Germline trimming cut 4 bases from V and 9 bases from J; bases unmatched to any gene: 12. This CDR3 has 15 amino acids. The germline V gene encodes CDR1 SGHTA and CDR2 FQGNSA. The PCR contained 60 Vbeta and 13 Jbeta primers. Sequencing used immunoSEQ multiplex PCR; TCRdb keeps in-frame clones, though not all of them. Counted here are 73,000 or so clones, around 77% occurring once; the ten biggest clones make up 6% to 6.5%. The V and J genes are TRBV7-2 and TRBJ2-1; 7 nucleotides match TRBD2. Material: PBMCs. This TCR derives from a man between 45 and 60 years old in good health and CMV-seronegative. CDR3 protein: CASSSSTTSLSEQFF. CDR3 bases: TGTGCCAGCAGCTCTTCTACGACTAGCTTGAGTGAGCAGTTCTTC. Based on the CDR3 plus reference TRBV7-2 and TRBJ2-1, the full variable domain is GAGVSQSPSNKVTEKGKDVELRCDPISGHTALYWYRQSLGQGLEFLIYFQGNSAPDKSGLPSDRFSAERTGGSVSTLTIQRTQQEDSAVYLCASSSSTTSLSEQFFGPGTRLTVL.